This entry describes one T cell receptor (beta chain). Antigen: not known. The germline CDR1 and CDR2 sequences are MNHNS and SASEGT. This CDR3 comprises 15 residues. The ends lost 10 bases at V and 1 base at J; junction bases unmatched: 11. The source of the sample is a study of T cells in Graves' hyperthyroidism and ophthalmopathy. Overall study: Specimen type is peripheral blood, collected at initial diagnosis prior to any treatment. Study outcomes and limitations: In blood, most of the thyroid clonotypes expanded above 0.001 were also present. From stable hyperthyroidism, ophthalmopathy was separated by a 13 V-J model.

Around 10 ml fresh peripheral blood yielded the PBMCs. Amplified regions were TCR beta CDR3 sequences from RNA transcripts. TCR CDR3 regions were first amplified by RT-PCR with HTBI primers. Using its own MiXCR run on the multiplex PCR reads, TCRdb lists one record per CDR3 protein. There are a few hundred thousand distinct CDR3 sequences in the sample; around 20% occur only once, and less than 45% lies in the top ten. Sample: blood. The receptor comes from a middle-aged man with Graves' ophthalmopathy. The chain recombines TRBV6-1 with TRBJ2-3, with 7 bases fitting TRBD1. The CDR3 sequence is CATKPGQPRTDTQYF. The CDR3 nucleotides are TGTGCCACCAAACCGGGACAGCCGCGCACAGATACGCAGTATTTT.